The T cell receptor beta chain under discussion was sequenced for a study of low-dose radiotherapy and immunotherapy resistance in tumors. Germline V gene data show CDR1 as SQVTM and CDR2 as ANQGSEA. V lost 4 bases, J lost 0 bases, and 10 bases lay in between. The CDR3 sequence is 14 residues long. This clonotype occurred many times. Priming of first-strand cDNA relied on TRAV- and TRBV-specific primers (covering alpha and beta chains). For amplifying TCRs, the PCR ran for approximately 18 cycles with Phusion, which was used together with a constant-region primer and the adapter on the V primers. Following isolation, mRNA was amplified via in vitro transcription. TCRdb fed the reads into MiXCR, producing one record per CDR3 protein. Found here are 80,000 to 95,000 distinct CDR3 sequences, more than 7.5% of them singletons; the top ten hold about 1%. Time point denoted: before trial treatment. It was nivolumab, ipilimumab, aspirin, low-dose cyclophosphamide and low-dose radiotherapy that donors received.

This sample comprised PBMCs, obtained before treatment. This sequence joins TRBV29-1 and TRBJ2-1; possibly TRBD2 for D (5 bases). The TCR comes from a male donor with prostate cancer. As DNA, the CDR3 is TGCAGCGTTGCGGGGAAGAGCTCCTACAATGAGCAGTTCTTC. It encodes CSVAGKSSYNEQFF.